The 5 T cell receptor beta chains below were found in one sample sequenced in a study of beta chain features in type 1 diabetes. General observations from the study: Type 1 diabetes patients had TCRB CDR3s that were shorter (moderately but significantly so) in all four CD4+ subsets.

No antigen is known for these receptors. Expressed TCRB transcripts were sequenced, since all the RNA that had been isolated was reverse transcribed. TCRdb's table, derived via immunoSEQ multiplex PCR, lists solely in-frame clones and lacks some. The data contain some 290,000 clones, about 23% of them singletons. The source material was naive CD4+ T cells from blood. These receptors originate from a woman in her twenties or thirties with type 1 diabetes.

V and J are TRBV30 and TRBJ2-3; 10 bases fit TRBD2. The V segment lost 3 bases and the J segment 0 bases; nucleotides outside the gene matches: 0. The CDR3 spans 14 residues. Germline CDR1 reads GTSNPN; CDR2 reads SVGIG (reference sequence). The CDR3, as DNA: TGTGCCTGGAGGGGACTAGCGAGCACAGATACGCAGTATTTT. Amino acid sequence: CAWRGLASTDTQYF.

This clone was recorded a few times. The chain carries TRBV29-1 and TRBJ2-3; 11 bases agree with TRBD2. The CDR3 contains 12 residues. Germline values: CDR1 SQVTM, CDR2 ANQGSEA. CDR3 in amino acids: CSLAGGTDTQYF. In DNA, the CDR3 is TGCAGTCTAGCGGGAGGAACAGATACGCAGTATTTT.

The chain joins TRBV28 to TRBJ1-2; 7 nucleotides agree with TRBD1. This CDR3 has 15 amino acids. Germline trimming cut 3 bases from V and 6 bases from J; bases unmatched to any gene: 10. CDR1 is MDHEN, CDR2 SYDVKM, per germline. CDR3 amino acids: CASSFPRRTGDGYTF. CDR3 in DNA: TGTGCCAGCAGTTTTCCCCGAAGGACAGGAGATGGCTACACCTTC.

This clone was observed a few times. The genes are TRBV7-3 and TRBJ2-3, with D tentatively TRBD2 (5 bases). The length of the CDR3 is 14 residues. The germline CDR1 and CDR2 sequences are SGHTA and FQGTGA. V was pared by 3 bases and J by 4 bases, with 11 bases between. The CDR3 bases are TGTGCCAGCAGCTTGAATGGGAGCCCAGATACGCAGTATTTT. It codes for CASSLNGSPDTQYF.

Written as DNA, the CDR3 is TGTGCCAGCAGTGGACAGACCTATGGCTACACCTTC. Encoded protein: CASSGQTYGYTF. V usage is TRBV7-9 and J usage is TRBJ1-2; D might be TRBD1 (6 bases). Trimming removed 6 bases at V and 4 bases at J, with 9 bases between. The CDR3 runs 12 residues. The germline V gene has CDR1 SEHNR and CDR2 FQNEAQ (reference sequence).